Below are 30 T cell receptor beta chains sequenced from a single sample in a study of T cell changes during pregnancy in multiple sclerosis. TCRdb keeps only in-frame clones here, not all; method: immunoSEQ multiplex PCR. The sample has tens of thousands of clones, roughly 92% seen once; the top ten hold approximately 5.5%. Sequencing used CD8+ T cells from peripheral blood mononuclear cells, obtained before pregnancy. The origin of the receptors is a female donor with multiple sclerosis, enrolled in a pregnancy study.

The rearrangement links TRBV5-4 to TRBJ2-7; the D gene is possibly TRBD1 (5 bases). CDR1 and CDR2 from the germline V gene are SGHNT and YYREEE (reference sequence). This CDR3 contains 15 residues. Deletions cut 4 bases from V and 4 bases from J, with 18 bases between. The CDR3 reads CASSRSSDIRYEQYF. The CDR3, as DNA: TGTGCCAGCAGCCGGAGTTCGGACATAAGGTACGAGCAGTACTTC.

The chain employs TRBV19 and TRBJ2-7, with 9 bases fitting TRBD1. The trim removed 4 bases at V and 3 bases at J, leaving 7 bases unmatched. The CDR3 contains 15 residues. Germline V gene lookup returns CDR1 LNHDA and CDR2 SQIVND (reference sequence). Here the CDR3 reads CASSRDRGKDYEQYF. In DNA, the CDR3 is TGTGCCAGTAGTAGAGACAGGGGGAAAGACTACGAGCAGTACTTC.

The rearrangement uses TRBV4-1 and TRBJ2-1; TRBD2 matches 15 bases. The CDR3 length is 16 residues. Germline V gives CDR1 MGHRA, CDR2 YSYEKL. The ends lost 4 bases at V and 5 bases at J; junction bases unmatched: 3. CDR3 nucleotide sequence: TGCGCCAGCAGCCCTGGGACTAGCGGGAGGCACAATGAGCAGTTCTTC. It encodes CASSPGTSGRHNEQFF.

The J gene is TRBJ2-7, the V gene TRBV7-6; D may be TRBD1 (6 bases). The CDR3 length is 13 residues. Per germline, CDR1 SGHVS and CDR2 FNYEAQ. V was trimmed by 3 bases and J by 5 bases, leaving 11 bases between them. The CDR3 DNA is TGTGCCAGCAGCTTCAACAGGGCCGACGAGCAGTACTTC. This gives the protein CASSFNRADEQYF.

The V gene is TRBV2, the J gene TRBJ2-7; 7 bases align to TRBD2. V lost 1 base, J lost 3 bases, and 3 bases stayed unmatched. The germline V gene has CDR1 SNHLY and CDR2 FYNNEI. The CDR3 is 14 residues long. The CDR3 nucleotides are TGTGCCAGCAGTGAAGGAGCGGGATTCTACGAGCAGTACTTC. Its protein product is CASSEGAGFYEQYF.

V gene TRBV10-2 combines with J gene TRBJ2-3; TRBD2 agrees at 7 bases. Trimming removed 2 bases from V and 3 bases from J; junction bases left unmatched: 2. Germline loops: CDR1 WSHSY, CDR2 SAAADI. This CDR3 is 14 amino acids long. DNA for the CDR3: TGCGCCAGCAGTGAGGCGGGAGTGACAGATACGCAGTATTTT. Translated: CASSEAGVTDTQYF.

The gene calls are TRBV28 and TRBJ1-1; D is undetermined. Per the germline V gene, CDR1 is MDHEN and CDR2 is SYDVKM. The CDR3 is 14 amino acids. V gave up 3 bases and J gave up 2 bases, with 10 bases separating them. CDR3 bases: TGTGCCAGCAGTTTTCTTGTCCTTAACACTGAAGCTTTCTTT. Translating it yields CASSFLVLNTEAFF.

The rearrangement joins TRBV29-1 to TRBJ2-7; 9 bases align to TRBD1. CDR1 is SQVTM and CDR2 is ANQGSEA in the germline V gene. V lost 3 bases to trimming and J lost 3 bases; unmatched junction nucleotides: 3. The CDR3 has 13 amino acids. The CDR3 DNA reads as TGCAGCGTTGATAGGGACAGGGTCTACGAGCAGTACTTC. It specifies CSVDRDRVYEQYF.

This chain joins TRBV11-2 and TRBJ2-7, with a weak D call TRBD2 (5 bases). The CDR3 sequence is 14 residues long. V was cut by 5 bases and J by 2 bases, with 13 bases left in between. The germline V gene has CDR1 SGHAT and CDR2 FQNNGV. CDR3 residues: CASSPRDGAYEQYF. The CDR3 nucleotides are TGTGCCAGCAGCCCCAGAGACGGGGCCTACGAGCAGTACTTC.

CDR3 sequence (DNA): TGTGCCAGCAGCCAAGTGCAGGGCTCTGAAGCTTTCTTT. It translates to CASSQVQGSEAFF. The chain is built from TRBV14 and TRBJ1-1; weak D call: TRBD1 (5 bases). The germline V gene has CDR1 SGHDN and CDR2 FVKESK. This CDR3 comprises 13 residues. Trimming removed 1 base from V and 6 bases from J, with 9 bases in between.

This clone was found once. The CDR3 DNA is TGTGCCAGCAGTTTAGTGGGCAGGGTTAATGAAAAACTGTTTTTT. Translated: CASSLVGRVNEKLFF. J is TRBJ1-4 and V is TRBV27; TRBD1 is a possible D gene (5 bases). V lost 2 bases to trimming and J lost 4 bases, with 11 bases between them. Germline V gives CDR1 MNHEY, CDR2 SMNVEV (reference sequence). CDR3 length equals 15 residues. The variable domain in full, completed from reference TRBV27 and TRBJ1-4, reads EAQVTQNPRYLITVTGKKLTVTCSQNMNHEYMSWYRQDPGLGLRQIYYSMNVEVTDKGDVPEGYKVSRKEKRNFPLILESPSPNQTSLYFCASSLVGRVNEKLFFGSGTQLSVL.

This clone was seen a single time. The J gene is TRBJ1-4, the V gene TRBV21-1; the table's D call of TRBD1 was not tested on the DNA. TRBV21-1 is a listed pseudogene. The CDR3 is 16 residues long. This CDR3 is CASSNWNRGRDEKLFF. The CDR3 DNA is TGTGCCAGCAGCAATTGGAACAGGGGGCGCGATGAAAAACTGTTTTTT.

The chain couples TRBV10-1 to TRBJ1-4; 8 bases fit TRBD1. CDR3 length: 18 residues. J gave up 8 bases and V 3 bases, and 17 bases lay outside the gene matches. Germline loops: CDR1 WNHNN, CDR2 SYGVQD (reference sequence). CDR3 bases: TGCGCCAGCAGTGAAAGTATAGGGACCCAGGGGGCAAAGGAAAAACTGTTTTTT. It translates to CASSESIGTQGAKEKLFF.

The chain is built from TRBV9 and TRBJ1-5; 8 bases are a match to TRBD1. CDR1 and CDR2 (germline): SGDLS, YYNGEE. The ends lost 3 bases at V and 3 bases at J; junction bases unmatched: 2. The CDR3 is made up of 14 amino acids. The CDR3 is CASSAGGVNQPQHF. The CDR3 bases are TGTGCCAGCAGCGCAGGGGGCGTCAATCAGCCCCAGCATTTT.

This sequence joins TRBV30 and TRBJ2-1, with 12 bases fitting TRBD2. Germline values: CDR1 GTSNPN, CDR2 SVGIG (reference sequence). J lost 4 bases, V lost 4 bases, and 2 bases had no gene match. This CDR3 spans 14 amino acids. In DNA, the CDR3 is TGTGCCTGGACCGGACTAGCGGGGTACAATGAGCAGTTCTTC. Encoded protein: CAWTGLAGYNEQFF.

The chain uses TRBV9 and TRBJ2-3, with TRBD1 matching over 11 bases. The length of the CDR3 is 18 residues. V gave up 3 bases and J gave up 1 base; unmatched junction bases: 10. CDR1 is SGDLS and CDR2 is YYNGEE in the germline V gene. The CDR3 loop is CASSEWTGGGRGTDTQYF. In nucleotides, the CDR3 is TGTGCCAGCAGCGAGTGGACAGGGGGCGGGAGAGGCACAGATACGCAGTATTTT.

V and J are TRBV7-9 and TRBJ1-1; D not certain. Germline assignment: CDR1 SEHNR and CDR2 FQNEAQ (reference sequence). The germline V and J ends were trimmed by 5 bases and 10 bases, with 14 bases remaining between them. The CDR3 runs to 12 residues. The CDR3 reads CASSQTAGGAFF. The CDR3 coding sequence is TGTGCCAGCAGCCAAACAGCGGGCGGAGCTTTCTTT.

The chain combines TRBV7-9 with TRBJ1-5, with D maybe TRBD1 (5 bases). This CDR3 spans 14 amino acids. CDR1 is SEHNR, CDR2 FQNEAQ, per germline (reference sequence). Trimming pared 1 base from V and 7 bases from J, leaving 11 bases between. CDR3 sequence reads: CASSLGGRGQPQHF. As DNA, the CDR3 is TGTGCCAGCAGCTTAGGTGGGCGGGGGCAGCCCCAGCATTTT. Combining the CDR3 with reference TRBV7-9 and TRBJ1-5 gives the whole variable domain DTGVSQNPRHKITKRGQNVTFRCDPISEHNRLYWYRQTLGQGPEFLTYFQNEAQLEKSRLLSDRFSAERPKGSFSTLEIQRTEQGDSAMYLCASSLGGRGQPQHFGDGTRLSIL.

The chain links TRBV19 to TRBJ1-1; 11 positions match TRBD1. Germline trimming cut 1 base from V and 6 bases from J; bases unmatched to any gene: 10. CDR1 and CDR2 (germline): LNHDA, SQIVND (reference sequence). CDR3 length: 17 amino acids. For the CDR3, the DNA is TGTGCCAGTAGTATAGTTGTACTAGGACAGGGGGCCTCTGAAGCTTTCTTT. Its protein is CASSIVVLGQGASEAFF.

This rearrangement joins TRBV2 to TRBJ2-2; tentatively, D is TRBD1 (5 bases). Germline loops: CDR1 SNHLY, CDR2 FYNNEI. V gave up 6 bases and J gave up 6 bases, with 5 bases separating them. There are 11 residues in the CDR3. CDR3 nucleotides: TGTGCCAGCAGAGGGGCCGGGGAGCTGTTTTTT. It yields the protein CASRGAGELFF.

V gene TRBV5-1 combines with J gene TRBJ2-1; tentative D call: TRBD2 (6 bases). Germline-derived CDR1 and CDR2 are SGHRS and YFSETQ. This CDR3 region has 15 residues. V was pared by 1 base and J by 8 bases, with 16 bases between. CDR3 sequence reads: CASSLTSPFRDEQFF. CDR3 DNA sequence: TGCGCCAGCAGCTTGACTAGCCCCTTCCGCGATGAGCAGTTCTTC. Looking up the rest from reference TRBV5-1 and TRBJ2-1 gives the full variable domain: KAGVTQTPRYLIKTRGQQVTLSCSPISGHRSVSWYQQTPGQGLQFLFEYFSETQRNKGNFPGRFSGRQFSNSRSEMNVSTLELGDSALYLCASSLTSPFRDEQFFGPGTRLTVL.

The chain carries TRBV27 and TRBJ2-1, with TRBD2 matching 14 bases. Trimming removed 6 bases from V and 6 bases from J; junction bases left unmatched: 7. The CDR3 spans 16 residues. From germline, CDR1 is MNHEY and CDR2 SMNVEV (reference sequence). The CDR3 region is CASRPRTSGRLNEQFF. The DNA of the CDR3 is TGTGCCAGCAGACCCCGGACTAGCGGGAGGCTCAATGAGCAGTTCTTC.

This clone was seen only a few times. The chain has TRBV5-1 and TRBJ1-1; no firm D call. The V end lost 5 bases, the J end lost 3 bases, and 14 bases lay between the germline ends. The CDR3 runs 14 residues. Germline assignment: CDR1 SGHRS and CDR2 YFSETQ. The CDR3 sequence is CASRVGLAYTEAFF. CDR3 sequence (DNA): TGCGCCAGCAGAGTTGGGCTTGCATACACTGAAGCTTTCTTT.

The chain carries TRBV7-6 and TRBJ2-7, with D possibly TRBD1 on 5 matching bases. CDR1 SGHVS and CDR2 FNYEAQ come from the germline V gene. CDR3 length: 15 amino acids. Between the trimmed V and J ends, which lost 4 bases and 1 base, there was a span of 14 bases. The CDR3 DNA reads as TGTGCCAGCAGCTCCGCCGACGACAGTTCCTACGAGCAGTACTTC. Translated, it gives CASSSADDSSYEQYF.

The V gene is TRBV28, the J gene TRBJ2-7, with TRBD2 identical over 8 bases. This CDR3 comprises 15 residues. The trim removed 5 bases at V and 2 bases at J, leaving 8 bases unmatched. Germline V gene sequence: CDR1 MDHEN, CDR2 SYDVKM. As DNA, the CDR3 is TGTGCCAGCAGTGGAAGCGGGAGCCTGACCTACGAGCAGTACTTC. Translation gives CASSGSGSLTYEQYF.

The chain carries TRBV6-5 and TRBJ1-2; 10 nucleotides line up with TRBD1. CDR3 length equals 14 residues. J lost 3 bases, V lost 4 bases, and 2 bases had no gene match. Per the germline V gene, CDR1 is MNHEY and CDR2 is SVGAGI. CDR3 DNA sequence: TGTGCCAGCAGTTCCGGACAGGGGGACTATGGCTACACCTTC. This sequence encodes CASSSGQGDYGYTF.

The chain combines TRBV6-1 with TRBJ1-1; 10 bases agree with TRBD1. V trimming: 3 bases; J trimming: 4 bases; junction bases outside the gene matches: 5. Germline-derived CDR1 and CDR2 are MNHNS and SASEGT. The CDR3 runs 15 residues. Here the CDR3 DNA reads TGTGCCAGCAGTGACCCGGGACAGGGGATCACTGAAGCTTTCTTT. Encoded protein: CASSDPGQGITEAFF.

This chain joins TRBV19 and TRBJ2-7, with a weak D call TRBD2 (6 bases). CDR3 size: 13 residues. CDR1 and CDR2 (germline): LNHDA, SQIVND (reference sequence). Trimming cost V 6 bases and J 4 bases, with 13 bases left between them. CDR3 amino acids: CASSGRFLYEQYF. The DNA of the CDR3 is TGTGCCAGTAGCGGGAGATTTTTATACGAGCAGTACTTC. The full variable domain, rest sourced from reference TRBV19 and TRBJ2-7, is DGGITQSPKYLFRKEGQNVTLSCEQNLNHDAMYWYRQDPGQGLRLIYYSQIVNDFQKGDIAEGYSVSREKKESFPLTVTSAQKNPTAFYLCASSGRFLYEQYFGPGTRLTVT.

V is TRBV5-6 and J is TRBJ2-1, with 7 positions matching TRBD2. The CDR3 sequence is 17 residues long. The V gene's germline CDR1 is SGHDT and CDR2 YYEEEE. The V and J ends lost 3 bases and 4 bases, in that order; junction bases with no gene match: 13. The CDR3 sequence: CASSYRAGLADYNEQFF. The DNA of the CDR3 is TGTGCCAGCAGCTACCGTGCAGGGCTAGCGGATTACAATGAGCAGTTCTTC.

The J gene is TRBJ2-7, the V gene TRBV29-1; 7 bases are a match to TRBD2. Germline CDR1 is SQVTM and CDR2 is ANQGSEA. J gave up 3 bases and V 4 bases, and 3 bases lay outside the gene matches. The CDR3 sequence is 12 residues long. The CDR3 DNA is TGCAGCGTTGTGGGGGGGAACTACGAGCAGTACTTC. Amino acid sequence: CSVVGGNYEQYF.